This T cell receptor (beta chain) was recovered during a study of shared clonotypes between healthy human individuals. Regarding the study as a whole: Tissue TCR repertoires likely differ from these blood-only repertoires.

Healthy HIV-negative adults without recent acute infections or vaccinations served as donors. Without sorting, samples used some 84 million PBMCs for genomic DNA. Genomic DNA belonging to each subset was distributed in equal measure over several immunoSEQ plates. TCRdb keeps only in-frame clones here, not all; method: immunoSEQ multiplex PCR. This sample has roughly 480,000 clones, with roughly 85% found just once. This clone was seen only once. Its antigen is unknown. CDR3 length equals 15 residues. Deletions cut 0 bases from V and 1 base from J, with 7 bases between. CDR1 MGHRA and CDR2 YSYEKL come from the germline V gene.

The sequence derives from a middle-aged woman in good health. Some clones in this sample may be carry-over from other donors' samples. The rearrangement joins TRBV4-1 to TRBJ1-5; no firm D call. Sequencing input: PBMCs. Here the CDR3 reads CASSQDHGSNQPQHF. DNA for the CDR3: TGCGCCAGCAGCCAAGATCACGGAAGCAATCAGCCCCAGCATTTT.